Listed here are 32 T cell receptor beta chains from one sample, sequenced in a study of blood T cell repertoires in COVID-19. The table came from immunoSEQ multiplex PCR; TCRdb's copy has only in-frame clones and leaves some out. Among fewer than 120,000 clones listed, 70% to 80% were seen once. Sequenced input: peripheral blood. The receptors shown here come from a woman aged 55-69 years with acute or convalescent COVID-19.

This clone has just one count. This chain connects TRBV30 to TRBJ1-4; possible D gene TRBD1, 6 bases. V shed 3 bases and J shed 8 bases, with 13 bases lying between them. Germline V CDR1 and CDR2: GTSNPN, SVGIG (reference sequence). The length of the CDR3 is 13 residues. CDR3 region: CAWRKQGNEKLFF. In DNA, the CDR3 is TGTGCCTGGAGAAAACAGGGCAACGAAAAACTGTTTTTT.

The CDR3 DNA sequence: TGTGCCAGCACTTCCGACAGGGGAAGAACCTTC. Amino acid sequence: CASTSDRGRTF. The gene calls are TRBV28 and TRBJ1-2; 8 nucleotides line up with TRBD1. The CDR3 runs 11 residues. Trimming took 7 bases from V and 14 from J; bases not matched to a gene: 9. Germline V gene lookup returns CDR1 MDHEN and CDR2 SYDVKM.

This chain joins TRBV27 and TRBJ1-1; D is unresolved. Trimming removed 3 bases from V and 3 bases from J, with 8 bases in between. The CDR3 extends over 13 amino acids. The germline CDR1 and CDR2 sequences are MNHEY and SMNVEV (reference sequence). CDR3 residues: CASSFSVDTEAFF. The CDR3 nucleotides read TGTGCCAGCAGTTTTTCTGTAGACACTGAAGCTTTCTTT.

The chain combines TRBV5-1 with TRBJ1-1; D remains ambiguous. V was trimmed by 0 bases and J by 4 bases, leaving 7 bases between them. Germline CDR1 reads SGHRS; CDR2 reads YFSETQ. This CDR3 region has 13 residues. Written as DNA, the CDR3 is TGCGCCAGCAGCTTGGAACAGTTCACTGAAGCTTTCTTT. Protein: CASSLEQFTEAFF.

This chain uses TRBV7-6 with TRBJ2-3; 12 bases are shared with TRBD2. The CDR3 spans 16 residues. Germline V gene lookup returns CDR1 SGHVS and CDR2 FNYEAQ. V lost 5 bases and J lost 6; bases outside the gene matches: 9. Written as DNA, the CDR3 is TGTGCCAGCAGCCCGACTAGCGGGGGACCCTGGGATACGCAGTATTTT. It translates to CASSPTSGGPWDTQYF.

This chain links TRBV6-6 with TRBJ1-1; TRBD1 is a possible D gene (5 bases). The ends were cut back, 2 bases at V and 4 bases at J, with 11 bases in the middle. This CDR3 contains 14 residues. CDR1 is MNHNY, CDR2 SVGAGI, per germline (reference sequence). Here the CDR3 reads CASSYRGASTEAFF. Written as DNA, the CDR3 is TGTGCCAGCAGTTACAGGGGTGCTTCCACTGAAGCTTTCTTT.

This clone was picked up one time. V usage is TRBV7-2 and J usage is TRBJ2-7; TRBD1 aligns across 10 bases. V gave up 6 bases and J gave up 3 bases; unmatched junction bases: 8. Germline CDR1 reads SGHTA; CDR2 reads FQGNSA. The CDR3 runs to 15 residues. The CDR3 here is CASRPPGQGFYEQYF. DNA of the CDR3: TGTGCCAGCAGACCACCGGGACAGGGGTTCTACGAGCAGTACTTC.

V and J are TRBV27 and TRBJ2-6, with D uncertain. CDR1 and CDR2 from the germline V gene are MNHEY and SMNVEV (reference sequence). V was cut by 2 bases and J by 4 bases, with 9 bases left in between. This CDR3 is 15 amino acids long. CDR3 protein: CASSLTVAGANVLTF. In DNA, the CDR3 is TGTGCCAGCAGTTTAACGGTTGCCGGGGCCAACGTCCTGACTTTC.

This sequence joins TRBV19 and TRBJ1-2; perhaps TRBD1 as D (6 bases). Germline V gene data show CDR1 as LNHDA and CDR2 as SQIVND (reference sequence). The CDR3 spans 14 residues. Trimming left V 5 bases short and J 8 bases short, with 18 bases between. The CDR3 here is CASSQASTGPGYTF. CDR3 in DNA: TGTGCCAGTAGTCAAGCCAGTACAGGGCCGGGCTACACCTTC.

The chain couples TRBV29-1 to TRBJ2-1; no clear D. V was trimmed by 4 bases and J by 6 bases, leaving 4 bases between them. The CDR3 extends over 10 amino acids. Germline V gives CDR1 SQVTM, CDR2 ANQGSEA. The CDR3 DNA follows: TGCAGCGTTGGAGGCAATGAGCAGTTCTTC. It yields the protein CSVGGNEQFF.

The DNA for the CDR3 is TGTGCCAGCAGTGAACAGGATGAGCAGTTCTTC. As protein: CASSEQDEQFF. The chain recombines TRBV2 with TRBJ2-1; D is undetermined. CDR1 is SNHLY and CDR2 is FYNNEI in the germline V gene. V gave up 2 bases and J gave up 8 bases, with 4 bases separating them. The CDR3 extends over 11 amino acids.

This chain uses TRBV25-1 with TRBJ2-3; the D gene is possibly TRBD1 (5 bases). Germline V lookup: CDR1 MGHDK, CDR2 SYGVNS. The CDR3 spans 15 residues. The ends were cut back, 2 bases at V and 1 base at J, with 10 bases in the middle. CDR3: CASSEPGKGTDTQYF. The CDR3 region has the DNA TGTGCCAGCAGTGAACCAGGGAAGGGCACAGATACGCAGTATTTT.

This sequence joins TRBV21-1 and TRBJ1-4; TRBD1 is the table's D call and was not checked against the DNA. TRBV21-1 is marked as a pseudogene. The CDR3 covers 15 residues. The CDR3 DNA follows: TGTGCCAGCAGATCATTACAGGCCATGAATGAAAAACTGTTTTTT. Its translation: CASRSLQAMNEKLFF.

Written as DNA, the CDR3 is TGTGCCAGTAGCGGACAGTCGGGGGGAGAGACCCAGTACTTC. As protein: CASSGQSGGETQYF. The J gene is TRBJ2-5, the V gene TRBV19; maybe TRBD2 (7 bases). V dropped 6 bases and J dropped 4 bases, with 15 bases sitting between them. Germline lookup yields CDR1 LNHDA and CDR2 SQIVND (reference sequence). The CDR3 has 14 amino acids.

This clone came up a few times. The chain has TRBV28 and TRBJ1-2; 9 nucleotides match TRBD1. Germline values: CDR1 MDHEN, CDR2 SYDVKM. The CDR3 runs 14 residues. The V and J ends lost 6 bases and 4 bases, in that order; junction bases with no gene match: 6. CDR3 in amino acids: CASRLRTGVYGYTF. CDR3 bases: TGTGCCAGCAGGCTTCGGACAGGGGTCTATGGCTACACCTTC.

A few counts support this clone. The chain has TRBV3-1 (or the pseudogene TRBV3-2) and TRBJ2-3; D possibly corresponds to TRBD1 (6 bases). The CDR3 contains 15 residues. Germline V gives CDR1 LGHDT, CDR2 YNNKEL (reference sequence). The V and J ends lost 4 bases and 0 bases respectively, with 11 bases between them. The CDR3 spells CASSPGQGSTDTQYF. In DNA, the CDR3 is TGTGCCAGCAGCCCTGGGCAGGGGAGCACAGATACGCAGTATTTT.

As DNA, the CDR3 is TGCAGCGTTCGAGGACAGATGAACACTGAAGCTTTCTTT. It codes for CSVRGQMNTEAFF. This rearrangement joins TRBV29-1 to TRBJ1-1; D is possibly TRBD1 (6 bases). The CDR3 consists of 13 residues. Germline V gives CDR1 SQVTM, CDR2 ANQGSEA. Trimming took off 5 bases at V and 0 bases at J, with 10 bases between the two ends.

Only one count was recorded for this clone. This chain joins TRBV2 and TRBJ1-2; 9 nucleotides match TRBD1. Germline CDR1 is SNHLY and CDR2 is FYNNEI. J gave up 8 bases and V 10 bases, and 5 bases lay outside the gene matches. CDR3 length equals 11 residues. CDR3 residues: CATGTGYGYTF. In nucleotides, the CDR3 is TGTGCCACCGGGACAGGGTACGGCTACACCTTC.

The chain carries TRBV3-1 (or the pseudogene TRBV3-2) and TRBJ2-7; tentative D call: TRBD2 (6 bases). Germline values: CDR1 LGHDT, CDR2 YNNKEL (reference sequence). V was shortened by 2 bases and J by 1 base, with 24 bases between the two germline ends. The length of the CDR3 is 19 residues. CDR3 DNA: TGTGCCAGCAGCCAACTTGCCAGGGAGCGGGCCCCCCTATCCTACGAGCAGTACTTC. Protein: CASSQLARERAPLSYEQYF.

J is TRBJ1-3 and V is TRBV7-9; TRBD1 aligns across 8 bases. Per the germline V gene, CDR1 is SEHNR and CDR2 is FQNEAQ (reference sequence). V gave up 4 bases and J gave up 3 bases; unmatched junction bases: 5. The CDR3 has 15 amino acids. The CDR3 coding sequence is TGTGCCAGCAGCTATACTGGACAGGGTGGAAACACCATATATTTT. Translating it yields CASSYTGQGGNTIYF.

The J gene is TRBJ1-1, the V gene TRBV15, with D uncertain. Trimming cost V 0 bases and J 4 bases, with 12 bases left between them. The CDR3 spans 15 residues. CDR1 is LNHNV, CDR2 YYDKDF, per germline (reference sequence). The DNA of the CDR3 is TGTGCCACCAGCAGAGACACCGAGGTAGCCACTGAAGCTTTCTTT. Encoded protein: CATSRDTEVATEAFF.

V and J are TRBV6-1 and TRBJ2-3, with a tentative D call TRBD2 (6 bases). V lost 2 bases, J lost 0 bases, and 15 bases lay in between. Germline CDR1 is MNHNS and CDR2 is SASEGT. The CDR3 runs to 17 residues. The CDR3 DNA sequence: TGTGCCAGCAGTGAAAGGGGCCGGGGGAAAAGCACAGATACGCAGTATTTT. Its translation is CASSERGRGKSTDTQYF.

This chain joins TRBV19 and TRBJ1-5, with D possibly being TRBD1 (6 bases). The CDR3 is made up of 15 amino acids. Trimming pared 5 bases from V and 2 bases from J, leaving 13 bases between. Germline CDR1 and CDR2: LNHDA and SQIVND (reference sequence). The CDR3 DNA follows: TGTGCCAGTAGTCTGAGACAGGTACGCAATCAGCCCCAGCATTTT. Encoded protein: CASSLRQVRNQPQHF.

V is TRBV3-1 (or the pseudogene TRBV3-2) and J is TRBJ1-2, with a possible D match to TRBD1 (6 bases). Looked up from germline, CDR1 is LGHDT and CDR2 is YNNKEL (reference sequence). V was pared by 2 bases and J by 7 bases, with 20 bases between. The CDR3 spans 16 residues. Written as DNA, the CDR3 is TGTGCCAGCAGCCAACCAGGCTCAGGGGACCGAGTTGGCTACACCTTC. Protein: CASSQPGSGDRVGYTF.

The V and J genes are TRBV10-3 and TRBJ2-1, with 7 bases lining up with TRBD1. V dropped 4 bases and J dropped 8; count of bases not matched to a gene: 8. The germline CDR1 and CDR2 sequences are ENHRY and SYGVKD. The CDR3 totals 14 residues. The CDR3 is CAISGWDSSDEQFF. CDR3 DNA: TGTGCCATCAGTGGTTGGGACAGTTCGGATGAGCAGTTCTTC.

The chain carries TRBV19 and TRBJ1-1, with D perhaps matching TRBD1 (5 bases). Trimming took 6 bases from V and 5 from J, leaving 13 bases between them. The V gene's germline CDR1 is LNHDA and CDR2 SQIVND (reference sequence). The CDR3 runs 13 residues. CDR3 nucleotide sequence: TGTGCCAGTAGGATCACCAGGGTGACTGAAGCTTTCTTT. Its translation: CASRITRVTEAFF.

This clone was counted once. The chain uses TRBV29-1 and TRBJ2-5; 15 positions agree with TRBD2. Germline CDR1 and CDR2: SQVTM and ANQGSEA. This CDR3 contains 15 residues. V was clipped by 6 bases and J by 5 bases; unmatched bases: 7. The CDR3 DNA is TGCAGCGTCGGAACCGGGACTAGCGGGGGGGAGACCCAGTACTTC. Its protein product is CSVGTGTSGGETQYF.

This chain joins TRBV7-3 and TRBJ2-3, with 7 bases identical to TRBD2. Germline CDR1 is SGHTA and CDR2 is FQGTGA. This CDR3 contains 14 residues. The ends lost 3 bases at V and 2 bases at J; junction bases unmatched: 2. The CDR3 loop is CASSFGGYTDTQYF. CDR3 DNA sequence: TGTGCCAGCAGCTTCGGGGGGTACACAGATACGCAGTATTTT.

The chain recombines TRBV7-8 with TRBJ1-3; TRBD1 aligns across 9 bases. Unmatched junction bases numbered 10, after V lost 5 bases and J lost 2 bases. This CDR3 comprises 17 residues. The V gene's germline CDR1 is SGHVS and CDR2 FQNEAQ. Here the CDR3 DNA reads TGTGCCAGCAGCGTGGACAGGGGATTTACTACTGGAAACACCATATATTTT. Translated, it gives CASSVDRGFTTGNTIYF. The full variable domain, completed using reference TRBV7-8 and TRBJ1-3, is GAGVSQSPRYKVAKRGQDVALRCDPISGHVSLFWYQQALGQGPEFLTYFQNEAQLDKSGLPSDRFFAERPEGSVSTLKIQRTQQEDSAVYLCASSVDRGFTTGNTIYFGEGSWLTVV.

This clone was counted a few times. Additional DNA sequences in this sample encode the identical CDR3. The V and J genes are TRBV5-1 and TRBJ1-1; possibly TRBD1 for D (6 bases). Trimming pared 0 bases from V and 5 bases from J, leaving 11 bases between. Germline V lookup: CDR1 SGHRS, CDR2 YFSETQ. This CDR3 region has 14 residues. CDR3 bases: TGCGCCAGCAGCTTGGTGCCAGGGGAGACTGAAGCTTTCTTT. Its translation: CASSLVPGETEAFF.

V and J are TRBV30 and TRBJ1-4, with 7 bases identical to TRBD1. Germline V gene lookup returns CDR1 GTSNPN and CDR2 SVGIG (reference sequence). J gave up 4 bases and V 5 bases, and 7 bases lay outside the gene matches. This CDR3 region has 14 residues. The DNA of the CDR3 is TGTGCCTGGCAAGGGACAGCAGATAATGAAAAACTGTTTTTT. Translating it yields CAWQGTADNEKLFF.

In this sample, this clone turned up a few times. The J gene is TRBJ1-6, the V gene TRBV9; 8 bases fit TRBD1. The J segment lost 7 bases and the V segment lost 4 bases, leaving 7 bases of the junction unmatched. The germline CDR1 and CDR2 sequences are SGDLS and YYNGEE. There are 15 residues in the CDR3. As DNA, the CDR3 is TGTGCCAGCAGCCCACCGGGACAGGCAAATTCACCCCTCCACTTT. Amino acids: CASSPPGQANSPLHF.